The 2 T cell receptor beta chains listed next were all sequenced from one sample in a study of shared clonotypes between healthy human individuals. Measured with immunoSEQ multiplex PCR; TCRdb has only the in-frame clones, and not every one. The sample includes under 300,000 clones, approximately 70% seen only once; the top ten take around 10%. Sequenced sample: memory CD4+ T cells sorted from blood. The subset is: CD45RA-negative fraction. All receptors derive from a man under 40 in good health.

A few counts support this clone. The rearrangement uses TRBV10-3 and TRBJ2-1; 11 bases fit TRBD2. CDR1 and CDR2 from the germline V gene are ENHRY and SYGVKD. V lost 2 bases, J lost 8 bases, and 5 bases stayed unmatched. The CDR3 covers 15 residues. The CDR3 loop reads CAISELAGGRDEQFF. DNA of the CDR3: TGTGCCATCAGTGAGCTAGCGGGAGGTAGGGATGAGCAGTTCTTC.

The chain has TRBV7-9 and TRBJ1-5; 11 nucleotides match TRBD1. Trimming at V came to 5 bases and at J to 4 bases, leaving 4 bases not matched to a gene. CDR3 size: 15 residues. The germline V gene has CDR1 SEHNR and CDR2 FQNEAQ (reference sequence). CDR3 DNA: TGTGCCAGCAGCCCCGGGACAGGGGGGAATCAGCCCCAGCATTTT. Its protein product is CASSPGTGGNQPQHF.